The next 20 T cell receptor beta chains were all read from a single sample in a study of tumour-infiltrating T cells in Burkitt lymphoma. Measured with immunoSEQ multiplex PCR; TCRdb has only the in-frame clones, and not every one. The table has roughly 4,500 clones, under 25% seen once. Sequenced material: tumor tissue. The receptors shown here come from a human donor with diffuse large B-cell lymphoma.

This clone came up a few times. This sequence joins TRBV2 and TRBJ2-7; maybe TRBD2 (8 bases). The germline V and J ends were trimmed by 11 bases and 4 bases, with 18 bases remaining between them. The CDR3 has 13 amino acids. Germline CDR1 reads SNHLY; CDR2 reads FYNNEI. The CDR3 is CAARGDRRYEQYF. In nucleotides, the CDR3 is TGTGCCGCGCGGGGGGACAGACGATACGAGCAGTACTTC.

The chain carries TRBV7-9 and TRBJ2-2, with TRBD1 matching over 10 bases. V shed 5 bases, J shed 3 bases, and the junction held 3 bases outside the gene matches. The CDR3 sequence is 15 residues long. CDR1 and CDR2 (germline): SEHNR, FQNEAQ (reference sequence). The CDR3 region has the DNA TGTGCCAGCAGCCAGACAGGGGGCGACACCGGGGAGCTGTTTTTT. Translating it yields CASSQTGGDTGELFF.

This chain uses TRBV30 with TRBJ1-1, with D maybe TRBD1 (5 bases). The CDR3 totals 13 residues. V was pared by 4 bases and J by 1 base, with 10 bases between. Germline lookup yields CDR1 GTSNPN and CDR2 SVGIG (reference sequence). In DNA, the CDR3 is TGTGCCTGGACAGGGCAGCCGAACACTGAAGCTTTCTTT. Protein product: CAWTGQPNTEAFF.

This chain connects TRBV27 to TRBJ2-2; a weak D match, TRBD2 (6 bases). The CDR3 sequence is 14 residues long. Germline V gives CDR1 MNHEY, CDR2 SMNVEV (reference sequence). Trimming left V 6 bases short and J 6 bases short, with 14 bases between. The CDR3 DNA reads TGTGCCAGCAGCCCTGGGACTCCGGCCGGGGAGCTGTTTTTT. Protein sequence: CASSPGTPAGELFF.

The rearrangement joins TRBV15 to TRBJ2-3; 11 nucleotides line up with TRBD1. The V gene's germline CDR1 is LNHNV and CDR2 YYDKDF (reference sequence). V trimming: 2 bases; J trimming: 4 bases; junction bases outside the gene matches: 5. The length of the CDR3 is 16 residues. The CDR3 sequence: CATSRTGTGGSDTQYF. As DNA, the CDR3 is TGTGCCACCAGCAGAACCGGGACAGGGGGATCAGATACGCAGTATTTT.

The chain has TRBV5-1 and TRBJ2-6; no clear D gene. Trimming shortened V by 4 bases and J by 0 bases, and 5 bases separated the two germline ends. Germline loops: CDR1 SGHRS, CDR2 YFSETQ. The CDR3 has 14 amino acids. CDR3 sequence: CASSEHSGANVLTF. CDR3 DNA sequence: TGCGCCAGCAGCGAACACTCTGGGGCCAACGTCCTGACTTTC.

V gene TRBV14 combines with J gene TRBJ2-7; 8 bases are a match to TRBD1. V trimming: 1 base; J trimming: 4 bases; junction bases outside the gene matches: 15. This CDR3 region has 18 residues. CDR1 and CDR2 (germline): SGHDN, FVKESK. The CDR3 DNA is TGTGCCAGCAGCCAAGCTAGAAGCCGGGACAGGCCCCGTTACGAGCAGTACTTC. Translating it yields CASSQARSRDRPRYEQYF.

The rearrangement joins TRBV28 to TRBJ1-1, with unresolved D. The germline V and J ends were trimmed by 3 bases and 0 bases, with 11 bases remaining between them. The CDR3 runs to 15 residues. Looked up from germline, CDR1 is MDHEN and CDR2 is SYDVKM. CDR3 sequence (DNA): TGTGCCAGCAGTTTTTGGTTGGCATTGAACACTGAAGCTTTCTTT. It yields the protein CASSFWLALNTEAFF. Complete variable domain (other parts from reference TRBV28 and TRBJ1-1): DVKVTQSSRYLVKRTGEKVFLECVQDMDHENMFWYRQDPGLGLRLIYFSYDVKMKEKGDIPEGYSVSREKKERFSLILESASTNQTSMYLCASSFWLALNTEAFFGQGTRLTVV.

A few counts support this clone. The V and J genes are TRBV5-1 and TRBJ1-1, with a weak D call TRBD1 (5 bases). V dropped 0 bases and J dropped 7 bases, with 13 bases sitting between them. The CDR3 covers 14 residues. Per germline, CDR1 SGHRS and CDR2 YFSETQ. Here the CDR3 DNA reads TGCGCCAGCAGCTTGGCGGGGGGAGTAGTTGAAGCTTTCTTT. It is translated as CASSLAGGVVEAFF.

There are a few counts of this clone. The rearrangement uses TRBV7-9 and TRBJ1-1; perhaps TRBD1 as D (5 bases). The germline V and J ends were trimmed by 1 base and 1 base, with 13 bases remaining between them. Germline CDR1 SEHNR, CDR2 FQNEAQ (reference sequence). The CDR3 sequence is 16 residues long. CDR3 DNA: TGTGCCAGCAGCTTAGGGGGAGGAGGGACGAACACTGAAGCTTTCTTT. It is translated as CASSLGGGGTNTEAFF.

This clone was seen more than once but under ten times. The chain joins TRBV7-2 to TRBJ1-2; D is perhaps TRBD1 (5 bases). The ends were cut back, 1 base at V and 4 bases at J, with 13 bases in the middle. This CDR3 spans 15 amino acids. Germline assignment: CDR1 SGHTA and CDR2 FQGNSA. The CDR3 sequence is CASSLGRDRIYGYTF. In DNA, the CDR3 is TGTGCCAGCAGCTTAGGTAGAGACAGAATCTATGGCTACACCTTC.

This chain connects TRBV7-2 to TRBJ1-2; no clear D. V was trimmed by 5 bases and J by 3 bases, leaving 13 bases between them. The CDR3 loop spans 14 amino acids. Per germline, CDR1 SGHTA and CDR2 FQGNSA. CDR3 in amino acids: CASSPWASDYGYTF. CDR3 DNA sequence: TGTGCCAGCAGCCCCTGGGCGTCTGACTATGGCTACACCTTC.

In the case of this clone: Here the CDR3 omits its conserved ending phenylalanine or tryptophan, so a read error is the likely source. The chain recombines TRBV30 with TRBJ1-3; no definite D call. Germline lookup yields CDR1 GTSNPN and CDR2 SVGIG (reference sequence). This CDR3 has 11 residues. Trimming took off 0 bases at V and 7 bases at J, with 4 bases between the two ends. The CDR3: CAWSVWNTIYV. The DNA of the CDR3 is TGTGCCTGGAGTGTATGGAACACCATATATGTT.

Only a few counts were recorded for this clone. The chain uses TRBV9 and TRBJ2-3; the D gene is possibly TRBD2 (6 bases). The CDR3 spans 15 residues. CDR1 is SGDLS and CDR2 is YYNGEE in the germline V gene. V lost 0 bases to trimming and J lost 5 bases, with 13 bases between them. The CDR3, as DNA: TGTGCCAGCAGCGTAGGTGGCGGGATATTAGATACGCAGTATTTT. Encoded protein: CASSVGGGILDTQYF.

This clone was seen more than once but under ten times. The chain joins TRBV5-6 to TRBJ2-7; maybe TRBD2 (6 bases). V was shortened by 4 bases and J by 4 bases, with 9 bases between the two germline ends. From germline, CDR1 is SGHDT and CDR2 YYEEEE. The CDR3 totals 12 residues. CDR3 nucleotide sequence: TGTGCCAGCAGCCGGGACTCTTACGAGCAGTACTTC. It yields the protein CASSRDSYEQYF.

V and J are TRBV30 and TRBJ2-2; 11 nucleotides line up with TRBD1. Germline V lookup: CDR1 GTSNPN, CDR2 SVGIG (reference sequence). J lost 4 bases, V lost 3 bases, and 13 bases had no gene match. The CDR3 extends over 18 amino acids. The CDR3 here is CAWRPRTGGRSSTGELFF. CDR3 DNA: TGTGCCTGGAGACCGAGGACAGGGGGCAGATCAAGCACCGGGGAGCTGTTTTTT.

The rearrangement uses TRBV11-2 and TRBJ2-7; D uncertain. The CDR3 contains 13 residues. Germline CDR1 is SGHAT and CDR2 is FQNNGV. V dropped 1 base and J dropped 3 bases, with 7 bases sitting between them. CDR3 DNA: TGTGCCAGCAGCTTAGGACCGAGCTACGAGCAGTACTTC. Translated, it gives CASSLGPSYEQYF.

The chain employs TRBV4-3 and TRBJ2-6; TRBD2 might be the D (6 bases). V gave up 0 bases and J gave up 0 bases, with 18 bases separating them. CDR1 is LGHNA, CDR2 YSLEER, per germline. The CDR3 is made up of 20 amino acids. The CDR3 loop is CASSQDEEGQVLSGANVLTF. CDR3 sequence (DNA): TGCGCCAGCAGCCAAGATGAGGAGGGCCAGGTCCTCTCTGGGGCCAACGTCCTGACTTTC.

Notes on this clone: Its ends do not fully match the called genes, so a read error is possible. As DNA, the CDR3 is TGCGCCAGCAGATTTGAACCCCCAGGAACGTCAGGCTTC. Encoded protein: CASRFEPPGTSGF. The J gene is TRBJ2-7, the V gene TRBV23-1; D unclear. TRBV23-1 is reported as an ORF; its role is uncertain. The CDR3 has 13 amino acids.

This clone turned up a few times. The V gene is TRBV27, the J gene TRBJ2-3, with D maybe TRBD2 (6 bases). The CDR3 sequence is 16 residues long. The V end lost 3 bases, the J end lost 2 bases, and 15 bases lay between the germline ends. CDR1 MNHEY and CDR2 SMNVEV come from the germline V gene (reference sequence). The CDR3 loop is CASSLLGLKNTDTQYF. The DNA of the CDR3 is TGTGCCAGCAGTTTGTTGGGACTCAAAAACACAGATACGCAGTATTTT.